These T cell receptor beta chains were read from a single sample in a study of shared clonotypes between healthy human individuals. Sequenced by immunoSEQ multiplex PCR; TCRdb stores in-frame clones only, minus some. The table lists approximately 470,000 clones, over 75% of them singletons. Sample: PBMCs. These receptors were taken from a woman in her thirties or forties in good health. Some clones in this sample may be carry-over from other donors' samples. Each CDR3 is given with its conserved first and last residue. The order of the fields is V gene, J gene, CDR3 protein.

TRBV6-6	TRBJ2-7	CASSSLAGVSYEQYF
TRBV30	TRBJ2-1	CAWRKKAAGRGYNEQFF
TRBV6-6	TRBJ1-1	CASSVGSTEAFF
TRBV4-2	TRBJ1-2	CASSQSGAEYYDYTF
TRBV7-2	TRBJ2-1	CASSFGTEVNEQFF
TRBV20-1	TRBJ1-2	CSASWGNGYTF
TRBV10-3	TRBJ2-1	CAISDRTPINEQFF
TRBV7-2	TRBJ2-7	CASSFSLKGRYEQYF
TRBV5-1	TRBJ2-7	CASSPTVNYEQYF
TRBV25-1	TRBJ1-4	CASSTRDLRREKLFF